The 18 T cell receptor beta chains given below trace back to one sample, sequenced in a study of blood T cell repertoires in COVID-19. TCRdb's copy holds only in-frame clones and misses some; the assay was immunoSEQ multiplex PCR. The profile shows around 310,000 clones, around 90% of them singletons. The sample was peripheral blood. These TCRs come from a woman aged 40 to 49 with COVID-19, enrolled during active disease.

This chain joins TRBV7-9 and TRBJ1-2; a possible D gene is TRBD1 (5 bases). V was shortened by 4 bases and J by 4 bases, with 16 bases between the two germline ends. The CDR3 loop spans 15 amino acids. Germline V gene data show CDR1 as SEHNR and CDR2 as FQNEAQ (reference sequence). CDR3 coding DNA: TGTGCCAGCAGCTCCGGTAGACAGTCAAGCTATGGCTACACCTTC. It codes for CASSSGRQSSYGYTF.

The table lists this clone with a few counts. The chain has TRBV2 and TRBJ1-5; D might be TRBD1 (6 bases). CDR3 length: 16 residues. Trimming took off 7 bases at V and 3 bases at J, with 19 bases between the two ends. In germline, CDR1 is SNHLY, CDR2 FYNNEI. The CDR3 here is CASNGGQGRINQPQHF. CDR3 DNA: TGTGCCAGCAACGGGGGGCAGGGCCGAATCAATCAGCCCCAGCATTTT.

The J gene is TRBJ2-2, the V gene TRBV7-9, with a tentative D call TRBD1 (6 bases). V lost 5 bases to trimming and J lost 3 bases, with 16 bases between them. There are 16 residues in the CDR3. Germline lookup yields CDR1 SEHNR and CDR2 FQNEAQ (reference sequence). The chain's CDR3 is CASSNGPAGDTGELFF. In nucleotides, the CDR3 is TGTGCCAGCAGCAACGGACCGGCAGGGGACACCGGGGAGCTGTTTTTT.

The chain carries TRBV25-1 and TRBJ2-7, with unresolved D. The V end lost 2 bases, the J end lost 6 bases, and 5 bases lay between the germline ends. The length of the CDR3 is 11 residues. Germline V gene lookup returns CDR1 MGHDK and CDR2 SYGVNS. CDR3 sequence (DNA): TGTGCCAGCAGTGAAGGCCGCGAGCAGTACTTC. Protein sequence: CASSEGREQYF.

The DNA of the CDR3 is TGTGCCAGCAGTGCCCCCGGGACAGGGAACAATGAGCAGTTCTTC. Translated, it gives CASSAPGTGNNEQFF. The genes are TRBV28 and TRBJ2-1; TRBD1 aligns across 9 bases. Germline CDR1 reads MDHEN; CDR2 reads SYDVKM. This CDR3 has 15 residues. J was trimmed by 5 bases and V by 5 bases; bases with no gene match: 7.

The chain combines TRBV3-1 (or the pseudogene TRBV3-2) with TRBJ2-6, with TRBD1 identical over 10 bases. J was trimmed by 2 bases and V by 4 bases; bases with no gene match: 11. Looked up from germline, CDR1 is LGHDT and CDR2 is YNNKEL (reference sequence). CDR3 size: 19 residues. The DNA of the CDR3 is TGTGCCAGCAGCCCCTCCTTGCCGGGACAGGGGACTGGGGCCAACGTCCTGACTTTC. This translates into CASSPSLPGQGTGANVLTF.

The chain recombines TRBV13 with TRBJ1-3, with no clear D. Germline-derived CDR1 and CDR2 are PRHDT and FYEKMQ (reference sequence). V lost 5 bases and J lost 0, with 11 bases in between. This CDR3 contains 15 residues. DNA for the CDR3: TGTGCCAGCAGCCCTCCTAGGAGCTCTGGAAACACCATATATTTT. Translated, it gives CASSPPRSSGNTIYF.

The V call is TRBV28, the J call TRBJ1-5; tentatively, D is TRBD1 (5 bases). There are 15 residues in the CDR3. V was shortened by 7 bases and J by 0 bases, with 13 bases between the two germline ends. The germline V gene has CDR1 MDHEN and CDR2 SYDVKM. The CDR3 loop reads CASILGPLSNQPQHF. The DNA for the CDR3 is TGTGCCAGCATCCTGGGGCCTCTTAGCAATCAGCCCCAGCATTTT.

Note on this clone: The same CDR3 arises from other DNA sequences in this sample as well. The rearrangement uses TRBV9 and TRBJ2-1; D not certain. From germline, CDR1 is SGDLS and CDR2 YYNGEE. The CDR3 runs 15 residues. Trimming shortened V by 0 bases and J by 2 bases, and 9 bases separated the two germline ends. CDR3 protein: CASSVDGGTYNEQFF. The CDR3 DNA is TGTGCCAGCAGCGTAGATGGCGGAACCTACAATGAGCAGTTCTTC.

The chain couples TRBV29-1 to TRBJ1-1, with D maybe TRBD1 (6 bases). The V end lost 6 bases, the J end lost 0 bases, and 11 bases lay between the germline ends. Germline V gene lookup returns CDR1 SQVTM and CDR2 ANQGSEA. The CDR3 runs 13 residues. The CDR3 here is CSVVKGVNTEAFF. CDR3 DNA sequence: TGCAGCGTCGTAAAGGGGGTGAACACTGAAGCTTTCTTT.

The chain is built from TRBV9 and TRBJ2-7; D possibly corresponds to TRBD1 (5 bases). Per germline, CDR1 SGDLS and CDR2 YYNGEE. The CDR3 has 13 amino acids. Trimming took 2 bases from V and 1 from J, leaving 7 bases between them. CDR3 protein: CASSVDTSYEQYF. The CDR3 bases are TGTGCCAGCAGCGTGGACACGTCCTACGAGCAGTACTTC.

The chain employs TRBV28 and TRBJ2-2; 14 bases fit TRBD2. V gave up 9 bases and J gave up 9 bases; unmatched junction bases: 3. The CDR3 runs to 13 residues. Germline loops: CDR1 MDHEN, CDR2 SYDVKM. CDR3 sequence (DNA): TGTGCCAGTAGGACTAGCGGGAGGAGGGAGCTGTTTTTT. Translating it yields CASRTSGRRELFF.

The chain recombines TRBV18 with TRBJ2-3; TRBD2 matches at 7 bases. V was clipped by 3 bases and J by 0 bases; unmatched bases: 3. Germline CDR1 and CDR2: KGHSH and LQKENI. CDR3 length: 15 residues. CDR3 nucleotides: TGTGCCAGCTCACCTACTAGCGTAAGCACAGATACGCAGTATTTT. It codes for CASSPTSVSTDTQYF.

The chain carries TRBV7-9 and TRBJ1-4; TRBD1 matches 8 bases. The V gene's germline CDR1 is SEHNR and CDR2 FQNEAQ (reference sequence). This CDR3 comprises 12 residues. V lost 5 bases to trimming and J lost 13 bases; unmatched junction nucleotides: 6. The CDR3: CASSADRGALFF. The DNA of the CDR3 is TGTGCCAGCAGCGCCGACAGGGGAGCACTGTTTTTT.

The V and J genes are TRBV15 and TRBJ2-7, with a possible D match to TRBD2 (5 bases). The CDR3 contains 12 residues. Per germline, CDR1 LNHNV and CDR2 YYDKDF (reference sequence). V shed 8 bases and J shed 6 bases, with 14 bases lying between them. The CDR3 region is CATGSMVREQYF. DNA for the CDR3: TGTGCCACCGGGAGTATGGTTCGCGAGCAGTACTTC.

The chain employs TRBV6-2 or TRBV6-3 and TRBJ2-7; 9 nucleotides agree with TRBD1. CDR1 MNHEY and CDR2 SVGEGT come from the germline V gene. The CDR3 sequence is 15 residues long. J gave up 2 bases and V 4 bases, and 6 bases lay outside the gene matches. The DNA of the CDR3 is TGTGCCAGCAGTTCCCTACAGGGGGCAGCCTACGAGCAGTACTTC. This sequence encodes CASSSLQGAAYEQYF.

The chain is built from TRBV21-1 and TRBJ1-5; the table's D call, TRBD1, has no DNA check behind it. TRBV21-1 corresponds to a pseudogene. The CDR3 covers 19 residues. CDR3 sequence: CASSKGRDRGRYSNQPQHF. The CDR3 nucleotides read TGTGCCAGCAGCAAAGGCCGGGACAGGGGACGGTATAGCAATCAGCCCCAGCATTTT.

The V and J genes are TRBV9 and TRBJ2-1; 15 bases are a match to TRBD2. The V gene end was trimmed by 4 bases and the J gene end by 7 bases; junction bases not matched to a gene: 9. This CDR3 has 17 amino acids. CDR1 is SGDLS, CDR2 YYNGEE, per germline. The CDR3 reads CASSFGLAGGPRNEQFF. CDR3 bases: TGTGCCAGCAGCTTCGGACTAGCGGGAGGGCCTCGAAATGAGCAGTTCTTC.